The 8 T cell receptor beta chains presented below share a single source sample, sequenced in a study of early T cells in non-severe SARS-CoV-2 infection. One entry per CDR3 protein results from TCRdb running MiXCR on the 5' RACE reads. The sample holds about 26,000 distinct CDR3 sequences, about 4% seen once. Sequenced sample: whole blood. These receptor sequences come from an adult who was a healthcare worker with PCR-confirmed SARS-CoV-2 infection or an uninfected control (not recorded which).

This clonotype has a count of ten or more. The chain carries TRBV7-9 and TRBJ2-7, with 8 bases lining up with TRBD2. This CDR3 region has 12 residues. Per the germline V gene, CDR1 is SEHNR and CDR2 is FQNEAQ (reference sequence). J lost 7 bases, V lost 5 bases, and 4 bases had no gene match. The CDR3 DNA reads TGTGCCAGCAGCCCATCGGGGGGGGAGCAGTACTTC. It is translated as CASSPSGGEQYF.

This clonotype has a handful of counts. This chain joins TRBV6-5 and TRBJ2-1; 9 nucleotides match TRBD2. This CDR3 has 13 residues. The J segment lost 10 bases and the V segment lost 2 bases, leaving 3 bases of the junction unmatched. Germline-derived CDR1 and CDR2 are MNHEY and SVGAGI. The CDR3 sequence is CASSYTGLAEQFF. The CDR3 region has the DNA TGTGCCAGCAGTTACACCGGACTAGCGGAGCAGTTCTTC.

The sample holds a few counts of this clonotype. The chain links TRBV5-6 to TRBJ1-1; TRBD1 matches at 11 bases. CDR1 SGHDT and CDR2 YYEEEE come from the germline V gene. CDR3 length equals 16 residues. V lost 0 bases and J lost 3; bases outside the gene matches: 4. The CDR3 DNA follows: TGTGCCAGCAGCTTGGGGACAGGGGGCAAGTACACTGAAGCTTTCTTT. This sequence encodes CASSLGTGGKYTEAFF.

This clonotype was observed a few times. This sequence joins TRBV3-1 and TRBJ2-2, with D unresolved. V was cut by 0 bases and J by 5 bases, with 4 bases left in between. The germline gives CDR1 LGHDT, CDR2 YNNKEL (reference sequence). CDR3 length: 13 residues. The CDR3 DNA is TGTGCCAGCAGCCAAGACCCTACCGGGGAGCTGTTTTTT. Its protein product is CASSQDPTGELFF.

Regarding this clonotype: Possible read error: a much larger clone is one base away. CDR3: CSVDALAYSTDTQYF. Here the CDR3 DNA reads TGCAGCGTTGATGCACTAGCGTATAGCACAGATACGCAGTATTTT. The chain carries TRBV29-1 and TRBJ2-3, with 7 bases that match TRBD2. V was clipped by 3 bases and J by 0 bases; unmatched bases: 6. The CDR3 spans 15 residues. Germline CDR1 and CDR2: SQVTM and ANQGSEA.

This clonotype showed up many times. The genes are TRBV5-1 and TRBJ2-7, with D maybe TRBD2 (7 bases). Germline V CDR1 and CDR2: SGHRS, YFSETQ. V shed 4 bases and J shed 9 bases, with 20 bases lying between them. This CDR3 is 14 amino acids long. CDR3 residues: CASSEDYGGRAQYF. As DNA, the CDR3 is TGCGCCAGCAGCGAGGACTACGGGGGGCGTGCGCAGTACTTC.

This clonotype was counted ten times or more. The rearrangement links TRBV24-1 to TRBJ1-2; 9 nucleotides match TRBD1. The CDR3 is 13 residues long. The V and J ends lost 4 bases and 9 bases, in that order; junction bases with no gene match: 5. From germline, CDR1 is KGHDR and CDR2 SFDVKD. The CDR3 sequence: CATSEGTGSSYTF. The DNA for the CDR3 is TGTGCCACCAGTGAAGGGACAGGGTCAAGCTACACCTTC.

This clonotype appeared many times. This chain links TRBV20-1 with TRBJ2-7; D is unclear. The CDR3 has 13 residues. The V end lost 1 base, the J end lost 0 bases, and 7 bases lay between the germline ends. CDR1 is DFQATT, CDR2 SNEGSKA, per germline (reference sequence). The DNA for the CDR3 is TGCAGTGCTAGAGCAGGCGCCTCCTACGAGCAGTACTTC. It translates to CSARAGASYEQYF.